The text below deals with one TCR beta chain. These data belong to a study of blood T cell repertoires in COVID-19. Study-level information: Both acute and convalescent COVID-19 samples were obtained from the United States, Italy and Spain. From T cells, B-cell-depleted T cells, or PBMCs came the material, which was cDNA or gDNA.

Using immunoSEQ multiplex PCR, the repertoire was profiled, and TCRdb retains in-frame clones only, with some absent. The top ten hold around 1.3% of the sample, which has roughly 260,000 clones, 91% seen once. Participants were aged about 18 to 100 years from 20 to 30 US areas. This TCR was recovered from a human donor in a cohort exposed to, infected with or recovered from COVID-19 (not recorded which). The donor label of this sample is uncertain. Source material: PBMCs or T cells enriched from blood (not recorded which).

CDR3 bases: TGTGCCAGTAGTATAGTGGGGCAGAGCTATGGCTACACCTTC. Residues: CASSIVGQSYGYTF. The genes are TRBV19 and TRBJ1-2, with D perhaps TRBD1 (5 bases). The germline V gene encodes CDR1 LNHDA and CDR2 SQIVND (reference sequence). CDR3 length equals 14 residues. V gave up 1 base and J gave up 4 bases, with 10 bases separating them. Complete variable domain (other parts from reference TRBV19 and TRBJ1-2): DGGITQSPKYLFRKEGQNVTLSCEQNLNHDAMYWYRQDPGQGLRLIYYSQIVNDFQKGDIAEGYSVSREKKESFPLTVTSAQKNPTAFYLCASSIVGQSYGYTFGSGTRLTVV.